The rows below give T cell receptor beta chains drawn from one sample of a study of cytomegalovirus exposure and HLA in healthy donors. Generated by immunoSEQ multiplex PCR, the TCRdb table keeps only in-frame clones and is missing some. The table lists tens of thousands of clones, roughly 71% of them singletons, with about 23% in the top ten. Sequencing was carried out using PBMCs. These receptors all come from a man aged 50-59 years in good health and CMV-seropositive. Both conserved end residues are part of each CDR3. Each record gives: V gene, clone size, CDR3 protein. Clone sizes are given selectively: once, few, many, or a class where the clone is expanded.

V gene: TRBV12-2; clone size: .; CDR3 protein: CASRSTGARTDTQYF
V gene: TRBV7-8; clone size: .; CDR3 protein: CASSQRTSGNTGELFF
V gene: TRBV29-1; clone size: .; CDR3 protein: CSVSGRVDEQFF
V gene: TRBV27; clone size: .; CDR3 protein: CASSFSQGSQPQHF
V gene: TRBV27; clone size: once; CDR3 protein: CASSSRLAGAYEQYF
V gene: TRBV6-1; clone size: once; CDR3 protein: CASSTKLAGAGTQYF
V gene: TRBV5-1; clone size: .; CDR3 protein: CASSSNTRDSEQYF
V gene: TRBV10-2; clone size: .; CDR3 protein: CASKIGGFQETQYF
V gene: TRBV18; clone size: once; CDR3 protein: CASSPRTRLSEKANYGYTF
V gene: TRBV4-1; clone size: .; CDR3 protein: CASSQLPGHMSYEQYF
V gene: TRBV18; clone size: .; CDR3 protein: CASSGTVASSYNEQFF
V gene: TRBV9; clone size: .; CDR3 protein: CASSGAGTGEVGNTIYF
V gene: TRBV2; clone size: .; CDR3 protein: CASSEGLSNQPQHF
V gene: TRBV5-1; clone size: .; CDR3 protein: CASSLGYPAGVTGELFF
V gene: TRBV5-1; clone size: .; CDR3 protein: CASSLSGDQPQHF
V gene: TRBV23-1; clone size: .; CDR3 protein: CASSHPRGHLALSGANVLTF
V gene: TRBV6-5; clone size: .; CDR3 protein: CASSPGTGAGEQYF
V gene: TRBV10-2; clone size: few; CDR3 protein: CASSAGTGGTDTQYF
V gene: TRBV5-4; clone size: .; CDR3 protein: CASSLLGGPTYEQYF
V gene: TRBV7-9; clone size: .; CDR3 protein: CASSSPSGGNEQFF
V gene: TRBV5-1; clone size: few; CDR3 protein: CASSLQGTYNSPLHF
V gene: TRBV19; clone size: .; CDR3 protein: CASSSAGDTEAFF
V gene: TRBV9; clone size: .; CDR3 protein: CASTQGNTGELFF
V gene: TRBV30; clone size: .; CDR3 protein: CAWSLRKSGRGETQYF
V gene: TRBV27; clone size: .; CDR3 protein: CASSLYRAPNQPQHF
V gene: TRBV30; clone size: .; CDR3 protein: CAYNGGASNEKLFF
V gene: TRBV28; clone size: .; CDR3 protein: CASNDISNQPQHF
V gene: TRBV6-1; clone size: .; CDR3 protein: CASSEAVGEGHYGYTF
V gene: TRBV6-6; clone size: once; CDR3 protein: CASSPDRGMNQPQHF
V gene: TRBV30; clone size: .; CDR3 protein: CAWSVLVLAGGGSSTDTQYF
V gene: TRBV6-1; clone size: .; CDR3 protein: CASRTTGQGFQPQHF
V gene: TRBV7-2; clone size: .; CDR3 protein: CASSLTVGGPHEQYF
V gene: TRBV5-1; clone size: .; CDR3 protein: CASSLDRGRNIQYF
V gene: TRBV27; clone size: .; CDR3 protein: CASSLYSGQGANQPQHF
V gene: TRBV9; clone size: few; CDR3 protein: CASSPQRPTRDNEQFF
V gene: TRBV5-1; clone size: .; CDR3 protein: CASSYSPSEQYF
V gene: TRBV29-1; clone size: .; CDR3 protein: CSVGLAGDYEQYF
V gene: TRBV9; clone size: .; CDR3 protein: CASSAGAAGMNTEAFF
V gene: TRBV4-1; clone size: .; CDR3 protein: CASSQGRDSTYEQYF
V gene: TRBV4-1; clone size: .; CDR3 protein: CASSQESRVSYEQYF
V gene: TRBV4-1; clone size: .; CDR3 protein: CASSQVGTANYGYTF